The TCR beta chain under discussion was sequenced for a study of blood T cell repertoires in COVID-19. For the study at large: Italy, Spain and the United States were the sources of the convalescent and acute COVID-19 samples. PBMCs, B-cell-depleted T cells, or T cells provided the cDNA or gDNA that made up the material.

The V gene end was trimmed by 7 bases and the J gene end by 0 bases; junction bases not matched to a gene: 5. The CDR3 is made up of 15 amino acids. CDR1 is SNHLY, CDR2 FYNNEI, per germline. Original handling: Amplification with reference gene primers provided the estimates of nucleated cell counts. Only in-frame clones appear in the TCRdb table, and some are missing; sequencing was by immunoSEQ multiplex PCR. V and J calls and clone size follow that table, whereas D and trimming were derived from the DNA. Among approximately 150,000 clones listed, more than 65% were seen once. Sample: peripheral blood. J is TRBJ1-3 and V is TRBV2, with 8 bases identical to TRBD1. The TCR was taken from a man between 60 and 70 years old with active or convalescent COVID-19. The CDR3 DNA reads as TGTGCCAGCATTAAACAGGGGGGCTCTGGAAACACCATATATTTT. This gives the protein CASIKQGGSGNTIYF.